The next 10 T cell receptor beta chains were all read from a single sample in a study of shared clonotypes between healthy human individuals. TCRdb's copy holds only in-frame clones and misses some; the assay was immunoSEQ multiplex PCR. The sample has approximately 2.3 million clones, more than 80% seen once. Sequencing input: naive CD4+ T cells from PBMCs. The subset was: CD45RA+ positively selected. Source of these receptors: a man in his late teens or twenties in good health. Some clones in this sample may be carry-over from other donors' samples.

The gene calls are TRBV4-3 and TRBJ2-3; the D gene is possibly TRBD2 (5 bases). V was pared by 6 bases and J by 4 bases, with 17 bases between. Germline V lookup: CDR1 LGHNA, CDR2 YSLEER. The CDR3 covers 15 residues. The CDR3: CASSGGLAVPDTQYF. The DNA for the CDR3 is TGCGCCAGCAGTGGCGGGCTAGCCGTGCCAGATACGCAGTATTTT.

V and J are TRBV29-1 and TRBJ1-1; D not resolved. The CDR3 consists of 14 residues. Trimming pared 4 bases from V and 3 bases from J, leaving 15 bases between. Germline V gene lookup returns CDR1 SQVTM and CDR2 ANQGSEA. The DNA of the CDR3 is TGCAGCGTTGCGTTCCGGGGAGGGTACACTGAAGCTTTCTTT. Its translation: CSVAFRGGYTEAFF.

The chain links TRBV29-1 to TRBJ2-1, with D unclear. Germline loops: CDR1 SQVTM, CDR2 ANQGSEA. V was trimmed by 3 bases and J by 6 bases, leaving 12 bases between them. The CDR3 spans 13 residues. In DNA, the CDR3 is TGCAGCGTTGAGGGGTGGCGGACCAATGAGCAGTTCTTC. Its translation is CSVEGWRTNEQFF.

In its sample, this clone was seen a few times. CDR3 residues: CASSTGPWNTEAFF. The DNA for the CDR3 is TGTGCCAGTAGCACAGGGCCGTGGAACACTGAAGCTTTCTTT. The chain joins TRBV19 to TRBJ1-1; D might be TRBD1 (6 bases). The CDR3 contains 14 residues. CDR1 is LNHDA and CDR2 is SQIVND in the germline V gene (reference sequence). The germline V and J ends were trimmed by 6 bases and 1 base, with 12 bases remaining between them.

This CDR3 reads CASSSGNGRSGNTIYF. CDR3 in DNA: TGTGCCAGCAGCTCGGGAAACGGCCGCTCTGGAAACACCATATATTTT. The V gene is TRBV5-4, the J gene TRBJ1-3; no definite D call. CDR3 length: 16 residues. Germline V gene lookup returns CDR1 SGHNT and CDR2 YYREEE (reference sequence). Deletions cut 3 bases from V and 0 bases from J, with 13 bases between. The full variable domain, with the rest looked up from reference TRBV5-4 and TRBJ1-3, is ETGVTQSPTHLIKTRGQQVTLRCSSQSGHNTVSWYQQALGQGPQFIFQYYREEENGRGNFPPRFSGLQFPNYSSELNVNALELDDSALYLCASSSGNGRSGNTIYFGEGSWLTVV.

This chain links TRBV27 with TRBJ1-4; D not certain. Germline V lookup: CDR1 MNHEY, CDR2 SMNVEV (reference sequence). V was cut by 5 bases and J by 0 bases, with 7 bases left in between. The CDR3 loop spans 14 amino acids. The CDR3 here is CASSDGSTNEKLFF. CDR3 nucleotide sequence: TGTGCCAGCAGTGACGGTTCAACTAATGAAAAACTGTTTTTT.

This chain connects TRBV23-1 to TRBJ2-3, with a possible D match to TRBD2 (5 bases). TRBV23-1 is noted as an ORF with a role that remains uncertain. The CDR3 contains 16 residues. Trimming removed 7 bases from V and 2 bases from J, with 19 bases in between. The CDR3 spells CASTSEFSADTDTQYF. The DNA of the CDR3 is TGCGCCAGCACCTCTGAGTTTAGCGCCGACACAGATACGCAGTATTTT.

The CDR3 protein is CASSDRIMNTEAFF. Written as DNA, the CDR3 is TGTGCCAGCAGTGACAGGATCATGAACACTGAAGCTTTCTTT. The chain links TRBV2 to TRBJ1-1; no clear D. This CDR3 spans 14 amino acids. Germline loops: CDR1 SNHLY, CDR2 FYNNEI. Trimming stripped 3 bases from V and 0 bases from J, with 8 bases between.

CDR3 loop: CASSLRASGDVYNEQFF. The CDR3 DNA is TGTGCCAGCAGCTTACGGGCCAGCGGGGACGTCTACAATGAGCAGTTCTTC. This sequence joins TRBV7-3 and TRBJ2-1; 7 nucleotides agree with TRBD2. The CDR3 length is 17 residues. Unmatched junction bases numbered 10, after V lost 2 bases and J lost 3 bases. Germline CDR1 SGHTA, CDR2 FQGTGA. Together with reference TRBV7-3 and TRBJ2-1, the CDR3 gives the full variable domain: GAGVSQTPSNKVTEKGKYVELRCDPISGHTALYWYRQSLGQGPEFLIYFQGTGAADDSGLPNDRFFAVRPEGSVSTLKIQRTERGDSAVYLCASSLRASGDVYNEQFFGPGTRLTVL.

V and J are TRBV5-4 and TRBJ2-1; D may be TRBD1 (6 bases). V was trimmed by 5 bases and J by 1 base, leaving 13 bases between them. Germline values: CDR1 SGHNT, CDR2 YYREEE (reference sequence). The CDR3 loop spans 15 amino acids. CDR3 sequence reads: CASRRRGGSYNEQFF. CDR3 sequence (DNA): TGTGCCAGCAGGAGGAGAGGGGGTTCCTACAATGAGCAGTTCTTC.